This TCR beta chain was identified during a study of T-cell reconstitution after alpha-beta-depleted transplantation in children. Unique molecular identifiers were built into the TCRbeta library. TCRdb reprocessed the PCR reads via MiXCR and lists one record per CDR3 protein. The sample carries just over 350,000 distinct CDR3 sequences, less than 15% recorded once. This clonotype has ten or more counts. Per the germline V gene, CDR1 is DFQATT and CDR2 is SNEGSKA (reference sequence). This CDR3 region has 10 residues. Trimming stripped 3 bases from V and 4 bases from J, with 4 bases between. The receptor's source is a human donor who donated a stem cell graft to a child with Fanconi anemia. The sequencing here drew on PBMCs, taken from the stem cell graft. This chain connects TRBV20-1 to TRBJ2-7; D is unclear. CDR3: CSASPYEQYV. The CDR3, as DNA: TGCAGTGCTAGCCCTTACGAGCAGTACGTC.